The rows below give T cell receptor beta chains drawn from one sample of a study of blood T cells in healthy people across ages. TCRdb analysed the 5' RACE reads with MiXCR anew, one entry per CDR3 protein. The data show some 1.7 million distinct CDR3 sequences, approximately 28% seen once. Input material: blood. Source of these receptors: a woman between 25 and 40 years old in good health. Both conserved end residues are part of each CDR3. D genes are given only for firm matches. Clone size, where shown, is once, few, many, or a class for clones that have expanded.

TRBD2	TRBJ2-1	-	TRBV5-1	CASSLGGTSGRDEQFF	TGCGCCAGCAGCTTGGGTGGGACTAGCGGGAGGGATGAGCAGTTCTTC
-	TRBJ2-3	many	TRBV11-2	CASSLPAGEGTDTQYF	TGTGCCAGCAGCTTACCGGCAGGAGAGGGCACAGATACGCAGTATTTT
-	TRBJ2-7	-	TRBV30	CAWSLGGYEQYF	TGTGCCTGGAGTCTCGGGGGCTACGAGCAGTACTTC
-	TRBJ1-6	many	TRBV20-1	CSASTRTTRGSPLHF	TGCAGTGCTAGCACCCGAACTACGAGGGGTTCACCCCTCCACTTT
-	TRBJ1-1	-	TRBV10-3	CAITEMGAGDTEAFF	TGTGCCATCACCGAGATGGGGGCGGGTGACACTGAAGCTTTCTTT
-	TRBJ1-2	many	TRBV20-1	CSASTANYGYTF	TGCAGTGCTAGTACAGCTAACTATGGCTACACCTTC
TRBD1	TRBJ2-7	few	TRBV7-2	CASSSRQGESYERYF	TGTGCCAGCAGCTCCCGACAGGGGGAATCTTACGAGCGGTACTTC
-	TRBJ1-2	-	TRBV10-2	CASMREGLGYGYTF	TGCGCCAGCATGAGAGAGGGGTTAGGGTATGGCTACACCTTC
-	TRBJ2-1	-	TRBV25-1	CASSGDLNEQFF	TGTGCCAGCAGTGGGGACCTCAATGAGCAGTTCTTC
-	TRBJ1-5	few	TRBV21-1	CASSKERRDRESNQPQHF	TGTGCCAGCAGCAAAGAGAGGAGAGACAGGGAGTCTAATCAGCCCCAGCATTTT
TRBD1	TRBJ2-1	few	TRBV10-3	CAIRQGTRQWEFF	TGTGCCATCCGACAGGGTACTCGACAATGGGAGTTCTTC
-	TRBJ1-2	once	TRBV7-2	CASSWVFANYGYTF	TGTGCCAGCAGCTGGGTGTTCGCTAACTATGGCTACACCTTC
TRBD2	TRBJ2-7	many	TRBV20-1	CSARRAGGPYEQYF	TGCAGTGCTAGAAGGGCGGGAGGGCCCTACGAGCAGTACTTC
-	TRBJ1-6	-	TRBV9	CASSVAYNNSPLHF	TGTGCCAGCAGCGTAGCCTACAACAATTCACCCCTCCACTTT
-	TRBJ2-3	few	TRBV4-2	CASSQLRQEGGTDTQYF	TGTGCCAGCAGCCAACTTAGGCAGGAGGGGGGCACAGATACGCAGTATTTT
-	TRBJ2-7	many	TRBV2	CASSEVFEQYF	TGTGCCAGCAGTGAAGTGTTCGAGCAGTACTTC
-	TRBJ1-1	-	TRBV11-1	CASSPRGEGRRTEAFF	TGTGCCAGCAGCCCACGGGGGGAGGGACGGCGGACTGAAGCTTTCTTT
-	TRBJ2-7	few	TRBV2	CASSALRSSYEQYF	TGTGCCAGCAGTGCCCTACGAAGCTCCTACGAGCAGTACTTC
-	TRBJ2-5	-	TRBV28	CASSLALGSKYEQYF	TGTGCCAGCAGTTTGGCCCTCGGGAGTAAATATGAGCAGTACTTC
-	TRBJ2-5	many	TRBV30	CAWSPGGSGMETQYF	TGTGCCTGGAGTCCAGGAGGTTCAGGGATGGAGACCCAGTACTTC
-	TRBJ1-4	-	TRBV2	CASSEKGIKGEKLFF	TGTGCCAGCAGTGAGAAAGGCATCAAGGGTGAAAAACTGTTTTTT
TRBD2	TRBJ2-1	-	TRBV5-1	CASSLATSGGGEQFF	TGCGCCAGCAGCTTGGCCACTAGCGGGGGGGGTGAGCAGTTCTTC
-	TRBJ2-1	few	TRBV7-9	CASSSNFGTPGSNEQFF	TGTGCCAGCAGCTCCAACTTCGGGACTCCAGGCTCTAATGAGCAGTTCTTC
TRBD2	TRBJ2-3	-	TRBV7-6	CASSPGRGAPTQYF	TGTGCCAGCAGCCCGGGGCGGGGGGCCCCCACGCAGTATTTT
-	TRBJ1-2	few	TRBV28	CASSSPTVTLPNYGYTF	TGTGCCAGCAGTTCCCCCACAGTCACACTCCCTAACTATGGCTACACCTTC
-	TRBJ2-3	-	TRBV28	CASSPDGTVTQYF	TGTGCCAGCAGTCCCGACGGTACAGTTACGCAGTATTTT
-	TRBJ1-2	many	TRBV6-1	CASSLYTVSNYGYTF	TGTGCCAGCAGTCTTTATACAGTTTCTAACTATGGCTACACCTTC
TRBD2	TRBJ2-3	-	TRBV4-3	CASSQDFFRASGRADTQYF	TGCGCCAGCAGCCAAGATTTTTTTAGGGCTAGCGGGAGAGCAGATACGCAGTATTTT
-	TRBJ1-5	few	TRBV23-1	CASRRRGADQPQHF	TGCGCCAGCCGCCGCCGGGGGGCGGACCAGCCCCAGCATTTT